This TCR beta chain comes out of a study of blood T cells in healthy people across ages. Findings and limits, study-wide: More naive CD4+ cells and higher diversity marked long-lived donors relative to aged donors.

Trimming removed 1 base from V and 7 bases from J; junction bases left unmatched: 13. CDR1 LNHNV and CDR2 YYDKDF come from the germline V gene (reference sequence). The CDR3 covers 17 residues. Regarding this clonotype: What it binds is unknown.

The second PCR ran roughly 6 to 12 cycles with a sample-barcoded 5' primer and J-beta primers. One entry per CDR3 protein, called by TCRdb with MiXCR from the 5' RACE reads. The sample records some 1,800,000 distinct CDR3 sequences, more than 35% being singletons. The TCR originated in a human donor in good health. Material: blood. The gene calls are TRBV15 and TRBJ1-5; 7 nucleotides agree with TRBD1. DNA for the CDR3: TGTGCCACCAGCAGAGGCATAACCGACAGGGATGGACAGCCCCAGCATTTT. Translated, it gives CATSRGITDRDGQPQHF.